Each of the 18 T cell receptor beta chains below was sequenced from the same sample in a study of blood T cell repertoires in COVID-19. The table came from immunoSEQ multiplex PCR; TCRdb's copy has only in-frame clones and leaves some out. The table has under 350,000 clones, around nine tenths seen once; the top ten hold over 2.5%. The specimen was PBMCs or T cells enriched from blood (not recorded which). The receptors were sampled from a woman under 30 who had recovered from COVID-19.

V usage is TRBV6-2 or TRBV6-3 and J usage is TRBJ2-3; TRBD2 matches at 7 bases. Germline CDR1 and CDR2: MNHEY and SVGEGT. Trimming cost V 5 bases and J 9 bases; bases outside gene matches: 20. The CDR3 covers 17 residues. This chain's CDR3 is CASSRSGVPLTGETQYF. The CDR3 nucleotides read TGTGCCAGCAGTAGGAGCGGGGTACCTCTAACGGGGGAAACGCAGTATTTT.

The rearrangement links TRBV6-5 to TRBJ1-5; maybe TRBD1 (6 bases). Between the trimmed V and J ends, which lost 8 bases and 7 bases, there was a span of 18 bases. This CDR3 contains 14 residues. CDR1 MNHEY and CDR2 SVGAGI come from the germline V gene. CDR3 residues: CASAGRGGRQPQHF. The CDR3, as DNA: TGTGCCAGCGCAGGTAGGGGGGGTAGGCAGCCCCAGCATTTT.

The V gene is TRBV7-2, the J gene TRBJ2-1; no clear D gene. Germline V gene sequence: CDR1 SGHTA, CDR2 FQGNSA. The CDR3 consists of 17 residues. V lost 1 base and J lost 6, with 19 bases in between. CDR3: CASSLDRTAYSSNEQFF. Here the CDR3 DNA reads TGTGCCAGCAGCTTAGATAGAACAGCCTATTCGTCCAATGAGCAGTTCTTC.

The chain combines TRBV11-3 with TRBJ1-5; D not certain. The CDR3 is made up of 13 amino acids. Trimming left V 0 bases short and J 5 bases short, with 5 bases between. The germline CDR1 and CDR2 sequences are SGHNT and YENEEA. The CDR3 DNA reads TGTGCCAGCAGCTTAGATTCCGATCAGCCCCAGCATTTT. It translates to CASSLDSDQPQHF.

The J gene is TRBJ2-3, the V gene TRBV19; 7 nucleotides match TRBD1. The CDR3 contains 16 residues. Trimming removed 0 bases from V and 0 bases from J; junction bases left unmatched: 3. The germline V gene encodes CDR1 LNHDA and CDR2 SQIVND (reference sequence). CDR3 in amino acids: CASSIDLDRSTDTQYF. For the CDR3, the DNA is TGTGCCAGTAGTATAGATCTGGACAGGAGCACAGATACGCAGTATTTT.

The count of this clone is one. The chain has TRBV5-8 and TRBJ2-4; TRBD1 matches 7 bases. This CDR3 is built from 17 residues. Germline CDR1 SGHTS, CDR2 YDEGEE. J gave up 0 bases and V 3 bases, and 9 bases lay outside the gene matches. In nucleotides, the CDR3 is TGTGCCAGCAGCTACGGACAGGAACAACTAGCCAAAAACATTCAGTACTTC. Amino acids: CASSYGQEQLAKNIQYF.

Worth noting for this clone: A junction boundary mismatches the germline segment, possibly from a read error. The rearrangement uses TRBV3-1 (or the pseudogene TRBV3-2) and TRBJ2-7, with D tentatively TRBD1 or TRBD2 (5 bases each). This CDR3 comprises 12 residues. In germline, CDR1 is LGHDT, CDR2 YNNKEL (reference sequence). The CDR3 region is CASSQGEYEQYF. In DNA, the CDR3 is TGTGCCAGCAGTCAAGGGGAGTACGAGCAGTACTTC.

V is TRBV15 and J is TRBJ2-3; 7 positions match TRBD1. J gave up 0 bases and V 1 base, and 4 bases lay outside the gene matches. The germline gives CDR1 LNHNV, CDR2 YYDKDF (reference sequence). There are 16 residues in the CDR3. CDR3 protein: CATSRVTGASTDTQYF. CDR3 DNA sequence: TGTGCCACCAGCAGAGTAACAGGGGCTAGCACAGATACGCAGTATTTT.

The gene calls are TRBV21-1 and TRBJ2-3; the table names TRBD1, a call not compared with the DNA. TRBV21-1 constitutes a pseudogene. The CDR3 extends over 17 amino acids. Here the CDR3 DNA reads TGTGCCAGCAGAGGGGTGACCCAGCTGCAGGCCACAGATACGCAGTATTTT. Translated: CASRGVTQLQATDTQYF.

This chain connects TRBV21-1 to TRBJ2-3; the D call TRBD1 from the table was never checked on the DNA. TRBV21-1 is deemed a pseudogene. CDR3 length: 15 amino acids. The CDR3 nucleotides are TGTGCCAGCAGCAAAGAGGGACAGGGGGAAGATACGCAGTATTTT. It is translated as CASSKEGQGEDTQYF.

As for this clone: Other DNA sequences from this sample encode an identical CDR3 as well. The CDR3: CASSLGGGTYNEQFF. In nucleotides, the CDR3 is TGTGCCAGCAGCTTAGGCGGGGGGACATACAATGAGCAGTTCTTC. The chain carries TRBV7-2 and TRBJ2-1, with 8 bases lining up with TRBD2. J lost 4 bases, V lost 1 base, and 3 bases had no gene match. The V gene's germline CDR1 is SGHTA and CDR2 FQGNSA. The CDR3 has 15 residues.

The CDR3 region is CASSLPGTLTYEQYF. In DNA form, the CDR3 reads TGTGCCAGTAGTCTTCCCGGGACACTGACGTACGAGCAGTACTTC. The rearrangement joins TRBV19 to TRBJ2-7, with a tentative D call TRBD1 (6 bases). The CDR3 covers 15 residues. V was cut by 5 bases and J by 4 bases, with 18 bases left in between. Germline V gene lookup returns CDR1 LNHDA and CDR2 SQIVND (reference sequence).

This clone was seen a few times. The gene calls are TRBV19 and TRBJ1-5; 7 bases map to TRBD1. In germline, CDR1 is LNHDA, CDR2 SQIVND (reference sequence). CDR3 length: 17 residues. The V gene end was trimmed by 3 bases and the J gene end by 4 bases; junction bases not matched to a gene: 12. This CDR3 reads CASSIDRQTGRNQPQHF. As DNA, the CDR3 is TGTGCCAGTAGTATTGACCGCCAGACAGGGCGGAATCAGCCCCAGCATTTT.

V and J are TRBV30 and TRBJ2-1, with 9 bases that match TRBD2. CDR3 size: 16 residues. The trim removed 2 bases at V and 7 bases at J, leaving 12 bases unmatched. CDR1 GTSNPN and CDR2 SVGIG come from the germline V gene (reference sequence). Here the CDR3 DNA reads TGTGCCTGGAGTCTGATAGCGGGAGAACGATGGAATGAGCAGTTCTTC. Residues: CAWSLIAGERWNEQFF.

The chain couples TRBV5-8 to TRBJ1-1; D perhaps matches TRBD1 (6 bases). Germline CDR1 is SGHTS and CDR2 is YDEGEE. There are 15 residues in the CDR3. The ends were cut back, 0 bases at V and 2 bases at J, with 11 bases in the middle. The CDR3 DNA sequence: TGTGCCAGCAGCTTGGACTTAGGGGGTAACACTGAAGCTTTCTTT. Its protein product is CASSLDLGGNTEAFF.

The chain employs TRBV19 and TRBJ2-5; possible D gene TRBD1, 5 bases. Germline-derived CDR1 and CDR2 are LNHDA and SQIVND (reference sequence). V lost 3 bases and J 5 bases, leaving 7 bases between the germline ends. This CDR3 region has 12 residues. The CDR3 protein is CASSMGLETQYF. DNA for the CDR3: TGTGCCAGTAGTATGGGGCTGGAGACCCAGTACTTC.

The rearrangement joins TRBV15 to TRBJ2-3, with D possibly TRBD2 on 6 matching bases. The V end lost 3 bases, the J end lost 0 bases, and 16 bases lay between the germline ends. The CDR3 contains 17 residues. Germline V gene sequence: CDR1 LNHNV, CDR2 YYDKDF (reference sequence). The CDR3 DNA follows: TGTGCCACCAGCAGGCTTAGGGAGGCCTATAGCACAGATACGCAGTATTTT. This codes for CATSRLREAYSTDTQYF.

The CDR3 bases are TGTGCCAGCTCTCCTAGCGTCGCCAAAAACATTCAGTACTTC. Protein sequence: CASSPSVAKNIQYF. The chain has TRBV6-5 and TRBJ2-4, with a possible D match to TRBD2 (6 bases). Between the trimmed V and J ends, which lost 8 bases and 1 base, there was a span of 12 bases. The CDR3 loop spans 14 amino acids. The germline gives CDR1 MNHEY, CDR2 SVGAGI.